Shown below are 8 T cell receptor beta chains from a single sample sequenced in a study of yellow fever vaccine responses in identical twins. TCRdb recomputed calls from the RT-PCR reads with MiXCR, one row per CDR3 protein. The sample gives about 14,000 distinct CDR3 sequences, roughly 83% of which show up once; 0.65% to 0.85% is in the top ten. This specimen was T cells from blood (PBMCs), unsorted or a sorted subset (not recorded which), taken before or after yellow fever vaccination (not recorded which). Receptors were obtained from a young woman who received the yellow fever vaccine.

This clonotype was counted a few times. V usage is TRBV28 and J usage is TRBJ2-7; D ambiguous. Deletions cut 3 bases from V and 2 bases from J, with 17 bases between. The CDR3 covers 16 residues. Germline values: CDR1 MDHEN, CDR2 SYDVKM. In DNA form, the CDR3 reads TGTGCCAGCAGTTTGGGCCCAACGACTGTTACCTACGAGCAGTACTTC. It specifies CASSLGPTTVTYEQYF.

This sequence joins TRBV27 and TRBJ1-1; no reliable D call. Deletions cut 1 base from V and 3 bases from J, with 12 bases between. The germline gives CDR1 MNHEY, CDR2 SMNVEV (reference sequence). There are 15 residues in the CDR3. The CDR3 DNA follows: TGTGCCAGCAGTTTATATTCTGGGAGAGACACTGAAGCTTTCTTT. Translation gives CASSLYSGRDTEAFF.

The chain's CDR3 is CASRTGSNQPQYF. DNA of the CDR3: TGTGCCAGCAGGACAGGTAGCAATCAGCCCCAGTATTTT. The J gene is TRBJ1-5, the V gene TRBV28; D is perhaps TRBD1 (6 bases). The J call may be faulty, since TRBJ2-3 better matches the DNA end. The germline V gene encodes CDR1 MDHEN and CDR2 SYDVKM. This CDR3 is 13 amino acids long.

This chain connects TRBV19 to TRBJ2-2; D ambiguous. CDR3 length equals 15 residues. Trimming stripped 4 bases from V and 4 bases from J, with 13 bases between. Germline CDR1 reads LNHDA; CDR2 reads SQIVND (reference sequence). The CDR3 region has the DNA TGTGCCAGTAGTAGTAAGAGGATCCCCACCGGGGAGCTGTTTTTT. It translates to CASSSKRIPTGELFF.

This sequence joins TRBV7-9 and TRBJ2-5, with 7 bases identical to TRBD2. V gave up 2 bases and J gave up 4 bases; unmatched junction bases: 16. This CDR3 contains 18 residues. Germline-derived CDR1 and CDR2 are SEHNR and FQNEAQ (reference sequence). CDR3 sequence reads: CASSLRANLAALGETQYF. In nucleotides, the CDR3 is TGTGCCAGCAGCTTACGCGCGAACCTAGCGGCCCTGGGAGAGACCCAGTACTTC.

A word on this clonotype: The junction departs from germline at one end; a sequencing error may be responsible. This chain uses TRBV14 with TRBJ2-1; possibly TRBD2 for D (6 bases). Per germline, CDR1 SGHDN and CDR2 FVKESK. The CDR3 has 14 amino acids. The chain's CDR3 is CASSQDTGREELFF. The DNA for the CDR3 is TGTGCCAGCAGCCAAGATACTGGGCGGGAAGAGCTGTTCTTC.

This clonotype has only a few counts. This chain connects TRBV11-1 to TRBJ2-3; TRBD2 agrees at 7 bases. Looked up from germline, CDR1 is SGHAT and CDR2 is FQDESV (reference sequence). The CDR3 loop spans 19 amino acids. With V trimmed by 1 base and J by 0 bases, 13 bases remained unmatched. CDR3 amino acids: CASSLVGTMGPLSTDTQYF. In DNA, the CDR3 is TGTGCCAGCAGCTTAGTCGGGACTATGGGCCCTCTAAGCACAGATACGCAGTATTTT.

The V gene is TRBV6-1, the J gene TRBJ2-1; no definite D call. V was clipped by 9 bases and J by 9 bases, with 15 bases between them. Germline CDR1 and CDR2: MNHNS and SASEGT. The CDR3 sequence is 12 residues long. CDR3 coding DNA: TGTGCCAGTAGACGACGCGACATTGAGCAGTTCTTC. It yields the protein CASRRRDIEQFF.